This T cell receptor beta chain was obtained from a study of blood T cell repertoires in COVID-19. Study as a whole: Donors in the United States, Italy and Spain gave samples during acute or convalescent COVID-19.

As originally analysed: From reference gene primer amplification, estimates of nucleated cell counts were derived. The method was immunoSEQ multiplex PCR; TCRdb's version includes in-frame clones alone and lacks a portion of them. V, J and clone size reflect that table, while D and trimming were determined from the DNA. The sample has under 200,000 clones; more than 80% are singletons. Germline V gives CDR1 SGHDT, CDR2 YYEEEE. V lost 4 bases and J 6 bases, leaving 16 bases between the germline ends. This CDR3 is built from 15 residues. The J gene is TRBJ2-2, the V gene TRBV5-6, with D perhaps matching TRBD1 (6 bases). This TCR came from a man in his fifties or sixties with acute or convalescent COVID-19. Material: peripheral blood. Here the CDR3 DNA reads TGTGCCAGCAGCCTATCCATAACAGGGCCCGGGGAGCTGTTTTTT. Its translation: CASSLSITGPGELFF.